Listed below are T cell receptor beta chains from one sample, sequenced in a study of T cell responses to AZD1222 COVID-19 vaccine. The protocol was immunoSEQ multiplex PCR, while the TCRdb copy is restricted to in-frame clones and leaves out a portion. The sample carries around 70,000 clones, 88% recorded once. The source material was peripheral blood, sampled on day 0 of AZD1222 vaccination. These receptors originate from an adult in good health. The CDR3 runs from the conserved cysteine through the conserved F or W. Fields, in order: CDR3 DNA, CDR3 protein, J gene, V gene, D gene, clone size. A D gene is named only where the DNA matches it firmly. Clone size is given for some rows only: seen once, a few or many times, or a class if the clone is expanded.

DNA: TGTGCCAGCAGCATGGACGGCTCTGGCGAGCAGTACTTC; CDR3: CASSMDGSGEQYF; J: TRBJ2-7; V: TRBV11-2; D: NA; size: NA
DNA: TGTGCCAGCAAGGGGGCCGGGGGGTTCGAAAATCAGCCCCAGCATTTT; CDR3: CASKGAGGFENQPQHF; J: TRBJ1-5; V: TRBV28; D: TRBD1; size: NA
DNA: TGTGCCAGCAGTCTATCCTTCTTCGGCTCGAGCTCCTACGAGCAGTACTTC; CDR3: CASSLSFFGSSSYEQYF; J: TRBJ2-7; V: TRBV28; D: NA; size: NA
DNA: TGTGCCAGCAGCACCTCCTTGGGCAGCCGCCGGAATGGCTACACCTTC; CDR3: CASSTSLGSRRNGYTF; J: TRBJ1-2; V: TRBV11-2; D: NA; size: few
DNA: TGCGCCAGCAGTGAAGGGCTAGCGGATTACAATGAGCAGTTCTTC; CDR3: CASSEGLADYNEQFF; J: TRBJ2-1; V: TRBV10-2; D: TRBD2; size: NA
DNA: TGTGCCTGGAGTGACGCAGGGGCCACCGGGGAGCTGTTTTTT; CDR3: CAWSDAGATGELFF; J: TRBJ2-2; V: TRBV30; D: NA; size: NA
DNA: TGTGCCAGCAGTTATGGAGGGACTACGAACATTCAGTACTTC; CDR3: CASSYGGTTNIQYF; J: TRBJ2-4; V: TRBV6-2/TRBV6-3; D: TRBD2; size: NA
DNA: TGTGCCAGCAGTCCCGGGACAGGAGCCCTCTATGGCTACACCTTC; CDR3: CASSPGTGALYGYTF; J: TRBJ1-2; V: TRBV27; D: TRBD1; size: few
DNA: TGTGCCAGCAGCTCGACAGACTCTGGAAACACCATATATTTT; CDR3: CASSSTDSGNTIYF; J: TRBJ1-3; V: TRBV13; D: NA; size: NA
DNA: TGCGCCAGCAGCCAAGAACCGGCGACGACCCAGTACTTC; CDR3: CASSQEPATTQYF; J: TRBJ2-5; V: TRBV4-1; D: NA; size: NA
DNA: TGTGCCAGCAGTTTATACGATCCGGGACAGTTTAATTCACCCCTCCACTTT; CDR3: CASSLYDPGQFNSPLHF; J: TRBJ1-6; V: TRBV27; D: TRBD1; size: NA
DNA: TGTGCCAGCAGCTCCAACTCGGGCCGCGGGAGCAATCAGCCCCAGCATTTT; CDR3: CASSSNSGRGSNQPQHF; J: TRBJ1-5; V: TRBV7-8; D: NA; size: NA
DNA: TGTGCCAGCAGTGAAACGGATTACAATGAGCAGTTCTTC; CDR3: CASSETDYNEQFF; J: TRBJ2-1; V: TRBV6-1; D: NA; size: NA
DNA: TGCGCCAGCAGCCCTGGGACTGGCGCTTTCTTT; CDR3: CASSPGTGAFF; J: TRBJ1-1; V: TRBV5-1; D: NA; size: NA
DNA: TGTGCCAGCAGTTTCTCATTGGGGTCAGGGTCACCCCTCCACTTT; CDR3: CASSFSLGSGSPLHF; J: TRBJ1-6; V: TRBV28; D: NA; size: once
DNA: TGTGCCAGCTCCCGACTTCTTCCCCTCTTC; CDR3: CASSRLLPLF; J: TRBJ1-2; V: TRBV9; D: NA; size: NA
DNA: TGTGCCAGCAGCCAAGGTGAAGATACGCAGTATTTT; CDR3: CASSQGEDTQYF; J: TRBJ2-3; V: TRBV7-3; D: NA; size: NA
DNA: TGTGCCAGCAGCTTGTGGACATATAACTATGGCTACACCTTC; CDR3: CASSLWTYNYGYTF; J: TRBJ1-2; V: TRBV5-8; D: NA; size: NA
DNA: TGCAGTGCTAGTAAGGGGTCTGGAAACACCATATATTTT; CDR3: CSASKGSGNTIYF; J: TRBJ1-3; V: TRBV20-1; D: NA; size: NA